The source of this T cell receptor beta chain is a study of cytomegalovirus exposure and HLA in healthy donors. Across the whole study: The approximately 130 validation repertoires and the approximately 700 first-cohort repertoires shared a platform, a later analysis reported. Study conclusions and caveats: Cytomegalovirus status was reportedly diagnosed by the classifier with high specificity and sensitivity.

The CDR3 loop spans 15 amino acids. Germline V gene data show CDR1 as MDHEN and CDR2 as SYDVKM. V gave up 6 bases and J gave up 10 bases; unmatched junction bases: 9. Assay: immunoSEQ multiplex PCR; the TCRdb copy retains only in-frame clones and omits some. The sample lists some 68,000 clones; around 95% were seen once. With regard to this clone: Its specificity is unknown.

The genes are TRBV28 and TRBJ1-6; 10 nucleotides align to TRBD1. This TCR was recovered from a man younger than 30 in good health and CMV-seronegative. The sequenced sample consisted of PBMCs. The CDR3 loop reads CASRRTGGGWSPLHF. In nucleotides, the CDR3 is TGTGCCAGCAGACGGACAGGGGGTGGTTGGTCACCCCTCCACTTT.